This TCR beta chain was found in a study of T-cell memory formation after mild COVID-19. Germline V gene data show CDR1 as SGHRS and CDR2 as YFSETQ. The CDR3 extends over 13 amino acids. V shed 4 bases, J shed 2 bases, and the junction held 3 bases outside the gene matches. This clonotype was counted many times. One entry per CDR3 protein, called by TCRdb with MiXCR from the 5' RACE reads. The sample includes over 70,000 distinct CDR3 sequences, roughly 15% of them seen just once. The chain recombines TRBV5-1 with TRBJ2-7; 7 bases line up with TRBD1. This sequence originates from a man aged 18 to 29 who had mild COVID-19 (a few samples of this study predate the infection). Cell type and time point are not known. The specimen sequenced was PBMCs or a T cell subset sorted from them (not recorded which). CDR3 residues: CASSTGTAYEQYF. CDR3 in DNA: TGCGCCAGCAGCACCGGGACAGCCTACGAGCAGTACTTC.